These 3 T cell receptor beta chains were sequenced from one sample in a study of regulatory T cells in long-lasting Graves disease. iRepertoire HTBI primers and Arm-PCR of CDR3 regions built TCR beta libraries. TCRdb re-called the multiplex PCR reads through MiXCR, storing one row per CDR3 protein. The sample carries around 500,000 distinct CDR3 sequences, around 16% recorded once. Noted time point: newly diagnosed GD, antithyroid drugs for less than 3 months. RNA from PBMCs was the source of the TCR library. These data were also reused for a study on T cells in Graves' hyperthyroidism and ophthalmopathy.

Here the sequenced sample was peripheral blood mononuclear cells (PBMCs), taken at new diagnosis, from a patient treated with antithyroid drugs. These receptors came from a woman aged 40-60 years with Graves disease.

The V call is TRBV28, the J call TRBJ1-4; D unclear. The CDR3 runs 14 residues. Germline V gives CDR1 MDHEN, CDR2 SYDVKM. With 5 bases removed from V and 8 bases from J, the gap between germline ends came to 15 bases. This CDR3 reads CASSTHPEREKLFF. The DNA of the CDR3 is TGTGCCAGCAGTACCCATCCCGAACGGGAAAAACTGTTTTTT. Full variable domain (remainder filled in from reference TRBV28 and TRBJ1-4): DVKVTQSSRYLVKRTGEKVFLECVQDMDHENMFWYRQDPGLGLRLIYFSYDVKMKEKGDIPEGYSVSREKKERFSLILESASTNQTSMYLCASSTHPEREKLFFGSGTQLSVL.

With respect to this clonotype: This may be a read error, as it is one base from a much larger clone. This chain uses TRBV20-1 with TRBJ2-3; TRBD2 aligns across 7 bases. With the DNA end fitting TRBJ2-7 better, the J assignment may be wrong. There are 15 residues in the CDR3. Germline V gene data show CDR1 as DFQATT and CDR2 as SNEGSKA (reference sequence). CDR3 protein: CSASRPGLAVNEQYF. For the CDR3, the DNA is TGCAGTGCCAGCCGCCCCGGGCTAGCGGTCAATGAGCAGTACTTC.

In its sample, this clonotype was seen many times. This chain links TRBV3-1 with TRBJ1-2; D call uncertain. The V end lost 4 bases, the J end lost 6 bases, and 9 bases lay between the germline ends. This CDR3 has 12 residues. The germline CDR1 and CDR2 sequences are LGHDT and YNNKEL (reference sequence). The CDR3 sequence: CASSLPGHGYTF. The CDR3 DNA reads TGTGCCAGCAGCCTACCCGGTCATGGCTACACCTTC.